This entry lists 17 T cell receptor beta chains sequenced from one sample in a study of cytomegalovirus exposure and HLA in healthy donors. Only in-frame clones appear in the TCRdb table, and some are missing; sequencing was by immunoSEQ multiplex PCR. The sample contains approximately 100,000 clones, approximately 94% of which appear only once. The sequencing sample was made of PBMCs. These receptors were obtained from a woman aged 25 to 39 in good health and CMV-seropositive.

V usage is TRBV29-1 and J usage is TRBJ1-1, with D perhaps matching TRBD1 (5 bases). This CDR3 has 13 residues. Per the germline V gene, CDR1 is SQVTM and CDR2 is ANQGSEA. Trimming cost V 4 bases and J 3 bases, with 12 bases left between them. CDR3 amino acids: CSVGSGKDTEAFF. As DNA, the CDR3 is TGCAGCGTTGGGTCAGGGAAGGACACTGAAGCTTTCTTT.

The chain joins TRBV9 to TRBJ1-1; 8 bases match TRBD1. The CDR3 has 15 amino acids. Per the germline V gene, CDR1 is SGDLS and CDR2 is YYNGEE. J lost 6 bases, V lost 0 bases, and 7 bases had no gene match. In DNA, the CDR3 is TGTGCCAGCAGCGTAGGAGACAGGGGTAGGTCTGAAGCTTTCTTT. It yields the protein CASSVGDRGRSEAFF.

In its sample, this clone was seen once. The gene calls are TRBV7-3 and TRBJ2-3; TRBD2 aligns across 7 bases. Germline trimming cut 1 base from V and 2 bases from J; bases unmatched to any gene: 3. The CDR3 runs to 15 residues. Per germline, CDR1 SGHTA and CDR2 FQGTGA. The CDR3 here is CASSLSGRDTDTQYF. In DNA form, the CDR3 reads TGTGCCAGCAGCTTAAGTGGGAGGGACACAGATACGCAGTATTTT.

The chain is built from TRBV30 and TRBJ1-4; 8 bases line up with TRBD1. J gave up 7 bases and V 3 bases, and 7 bases lay outside the gene matches. The CDR3 has 14 amino acids. Germline CDR1 is GTSNPN and CDR2 is SVGIG (reference sequence). The CDR3 loop reads CAWRGTGGSEKLFF. The CDR3 nucleotides read TGTGCCTGGAGGGGGACAGGCGGTAGTGAAAAACTGTTTTTT. Together with reference TRBV30 and TRBJ1-4, the CDR3 gives the full variable domain: SQTIHQWPATLVQPVGSPLSLECTVEGTSNPNLYWYRQAAGRGLQLLFYSVGIGQISSEVPQNLSASRPQDRQFILSSKKLLLSDSGFYLCAWRGTGGSEKLFFGSGTQLSVL.

The chain is built from TRBV19 and TRBJ1-5; 11 bases match TRBD1. The length of the CDR3 is 16 residues. Trimming took 5 bases from V and 9 from J; bases not matched to a gene: 12. Germline values: CDR1 LNHDA, CDR2 SQIVND (reference sequence). CDR3 in amino acids: CASSQRTGGQTGPQHF. The CDR3 bases are TGTGCCAGTAGTCAAAGGACAGGGGGCCAAACGGGGCCCCAGCATTTT.

This clone was seen a single time. The rearrangement links TRBV28 to TRBJ1-5; 10 positions agree with TRBD1. The germline gives CDR1 MDHEN, CDR2 SYDVKM. The CDR3 runs to 15 residues. V trimming: 4 bases; J trimming: 7 bases; junction bases outside the gene matches: 7. The CDR3 sequence: CASSSGQGGVQPQHF. As DNA, the CDR3 is TGTGCCAGCAGTTCTGGACAGGGGGGCGTACAGCCCCAGCATTTT.

This chain uses TRBV28 with TRBJ2-3; D gene ambiguous. Germline V gene data show CDR1 as MDHEN and CDR2 as SYDVKM. This CDR3 is 19 amino acids long. V was clipped by 4 bases and J by 6 bases, with 29 bases between them. The CDR3 sequence: CASSSPLEAPLRPRDTQYF. The DNA for the CDR3 is TGTGCCAGCAGTTCCCCTCTTGAGGCCCCCTTGAGACCGAGGGATACGCAGTATTTT.

For this clone: Its ends do not fully match the called genes, so a read error is possible. This chain links TRBV5-8 with TRBJ1-3, with D possibly matching TRBD1 (5 bases). The germline V gene encodes CDR1 SGHTS and CDR2 YDEGEE. The CDR3 consists of 16 residues. The CDR3 is CASSATPGLSEQPTDF. The CDR3 coding sequence is TGTGCCAGCAGCGCAACCCCAGGGCTTTCCGAACAACCGACAGATTTT.

This chain uses TRBV28 with TRBJ1-5; 7 positions agree with TRBD1. The CDR3 sequence is 16 residues long. Germline CDR1 is MDHEN and CDR2 is SYDVKM. The V gene end was trimmed by 5 bases and the J gene end by 1 base; junction bases not matched to a gene: 8. CDR3 sequence: CASSQRGRGSNQPQHF. The CDR3 DNA reads TGTGCCAGCAGTCAAAGGGGGCGCGGGAGCAATCAGCCCCAGCATTTT.

J is TRBJ2-1 and V is TRBV4-3, with TRBD1 matching 10 bases. This CDR3 comprises 15 residues. CDR1 and CDR2 from the germline V gene are LGHNA and YSLEER. V lost 3 bases and J lost 4; bases outside the gene matches: 3. The CDR3 loop is CASSQDRGIYNEQFF. CDR3 in DNA: TGCGCCAGCAGCCAGGACAGGGGGATTTACAATGAGCAGTTCTTC.

The chain has TRBV5-1 and TRBJ2-3; 7 bases map to TRBD2. Germline V gives CDR1 SGHRS, CDR2 YFSETQ. With V trimmed by 4 bases and J by 0 bases, 5 bases remained unmatched. The CDR3 covers 15 residues. The DNA of the CDR3 is TGCGCCAGCAGCCTAGCGGTATTGAGCACAGATACGCAGTATTTT. This encodes CASSLAVLSTDTQYF.

The chain uses TRBV28 and TRBJ1-1; 10 bases are a match to TRBD1. Germline CDR1 reads MDHEN; CDR2 reads SYDVKM. With V trimmed by 5 bases and J by 7 bases, 4 bases remained unmatched. The CDR3 extends over 13 amino acids. DNA of the CDR3: TGTGCCAGCAGTGACAGGGGGCGTGATGAAGCTTTCTTT. It codes for CASSDRGRDEAFF.

CDR3: CASSEYRGPSYEQYF. As DNA, the CDR3 is TGTGCCAGCAGTGAATATAGGGGGCCCTCCTACGAGCAGTACTTC. The chain links TRBV6-1 to TRBJ2-7; 7 bases match TRBD1. The ends lost 2 bases at V and 0 bases at J; junction bases unmatched: 4. This CDR3 contains 15 residues. Looked up from germline, CDR1 is MNHNS and CDR2 is SASEGT.

The chain couples TRBV4-1 to TRBJ2-1; 7 bases fit TRBD2. Losses at the gene ends were 1 base for V and 0 bases for J; bases not matched to a gene: 3. Germline V gives CDR1 MGHRA, CDR2 YSYEKL. This CDR3 has 16 amino acids. This chain's CDR3 is CASSQGDYSSYNEQFF. DNA of the CDR3: TGCGCCAGCAGCCAAGGGGACTACAGCTCCTACAATGAGCAGTTCTTC.

This clone was seen just once. V usage is TRBV10-3 and J usage is TRBJ1-2; 9 positions agree with TRBD1. This CDR3 spans 16 amino acids. V lost 3 bases and J lost 3; bases outside the gene matches: 8. In germline, CDR1 is ENHRY, CDR2 SYGVKD. As DNA, the CDR3 is TGTGCCATCAGTGAATCCTACAGGGGGCGAGACTATGGCTACACCTTC. The encoded protein is CAISESYRGRDYGYTF.

The chain carries TRBV4-3 and TRBJ1-5; D not resolved. In germline, CDR1 is LGHNA, CDR2 YSLEER. CDR3 length: 13 amino acids. With 0 bases removed from V and 9 bases from J, the gap between germline ends came to 9 bases. The CDR3 DNA follows: TGCGCCAGCAGCCAAGATGGAGGGCTGCCCCAGCATTTT. Translating it yields CASSQDGGLPQHF.

This chain links TRBV28 with TRBJ2-5; TRBD2 agrees at 10 bases. J gave up 1 base and V 6 bases, and 8 bases lay outside the gene matches. The germline gives CDR1 MDHEN, CDR2 SYDVKM. The CDR3 is 16 residues long. This chain's CDR3 is CASRSGTSEPQETQYF. As DNA, the CDR3 is TGTGCCAGCAGATCCGGGACTAGCGAGCCCCAAGAGACCCAGTACTTC. Variable domain in full (rest from reference TRBV28 and TRBJ2-5): DVKVTQSSRYLVKRTGEKVFLECVQDMDHENMFWYRQDPGLGLRLIYFSYDVKMKEKGDIPEGYSVSREKKERFSLILESASTNQTSMYLCASRSGTSEPQETQYFGPGTRLLVL.